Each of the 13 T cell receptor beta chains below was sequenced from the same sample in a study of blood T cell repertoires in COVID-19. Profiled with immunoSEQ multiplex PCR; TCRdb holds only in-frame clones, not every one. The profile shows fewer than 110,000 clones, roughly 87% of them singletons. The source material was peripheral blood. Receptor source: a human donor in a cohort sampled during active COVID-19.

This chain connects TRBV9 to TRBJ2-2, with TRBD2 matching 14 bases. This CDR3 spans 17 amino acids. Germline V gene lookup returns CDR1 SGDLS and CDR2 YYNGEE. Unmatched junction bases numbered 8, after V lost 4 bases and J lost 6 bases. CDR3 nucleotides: TGTGCCAGCAGCCCCCCCCTGGGACTAGCGGGAGCCGGGGAGCTGTTTTTT. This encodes CASSPPLGLAGAGELFF. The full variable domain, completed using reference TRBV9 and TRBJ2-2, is DSGVTQTPKHLITATGQRVTLRCSPRSGDLSVYWYQQSLDQGLQFLIQYYNGEERAKGNILERFSAQQFPDLHSELNLSSLELGDSALYFCASSPPLGLAGAGELFFGEGSRLTVL.

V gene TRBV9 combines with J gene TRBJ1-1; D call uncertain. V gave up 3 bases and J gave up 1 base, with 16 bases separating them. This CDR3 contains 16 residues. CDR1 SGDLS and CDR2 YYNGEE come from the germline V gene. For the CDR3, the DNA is TGTGCCAGCAGCGGACGCCAGCGGTCTGGGAACACTGAAGCTTTCTTT. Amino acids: CASSGRQRSGNTEAFF.

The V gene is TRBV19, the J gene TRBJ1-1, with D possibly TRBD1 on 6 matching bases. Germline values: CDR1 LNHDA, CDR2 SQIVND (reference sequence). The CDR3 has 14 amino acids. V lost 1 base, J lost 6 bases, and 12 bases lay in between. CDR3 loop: CASSIGQGTPEAFF. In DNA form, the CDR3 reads TGTGCCAGTAGTATAGGGCAGGGGACCCCTGAAGCTTTCTTT.

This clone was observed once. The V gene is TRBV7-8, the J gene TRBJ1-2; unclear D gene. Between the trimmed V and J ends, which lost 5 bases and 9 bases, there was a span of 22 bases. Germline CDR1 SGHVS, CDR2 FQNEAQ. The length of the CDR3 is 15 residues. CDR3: CASSQESGQGFSYTF. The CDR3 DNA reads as TGTGCCAGCAGCCAAGAATCAGGCCAAGGCTTCAGCTACACCTTC. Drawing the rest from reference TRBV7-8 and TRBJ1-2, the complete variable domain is GAGVSQSPRYKVAKRGQDVALRCDPISGHVSLFWYQQALGQGPEFLTYFQNEAQLDKSGLPSDRFFAERPEGSVSTLKIQRTQQEDSAVYLCASSQESGQGFSYTFGSGTRLTVV.

CDR3 nucleotides: TGCGCCAGCAGCCCAGACACAACCATACAAGAGACCCAGTACTTC. It encodes CASSPDTTIQETQYF. The chain is built from TRBV5-1 and TRBJ2-5; D is unclear. V lost 4 bases and J 2 bases, leaving 15 bases between the germline ends. Germline CDR1 is SGHRS and CDR2 is YFSETQ. The CDR3 is made up of 15 amino acids.

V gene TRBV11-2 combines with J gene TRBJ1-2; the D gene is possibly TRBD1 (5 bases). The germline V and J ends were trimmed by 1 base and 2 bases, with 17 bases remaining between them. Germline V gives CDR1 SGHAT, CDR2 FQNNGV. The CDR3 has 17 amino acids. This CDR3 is CASSLGPDGGDNYGYTF. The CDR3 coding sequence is TGTGCCAGCAGCTTAGGTCCCGACGGGGGAGACAACTATGGCTACACCTTC.

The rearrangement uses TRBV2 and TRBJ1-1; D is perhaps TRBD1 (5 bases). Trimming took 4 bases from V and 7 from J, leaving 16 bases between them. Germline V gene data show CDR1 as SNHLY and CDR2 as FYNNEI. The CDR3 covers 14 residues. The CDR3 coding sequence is TGTGCCAGCAGTGTAGATCATGGGGGGATTGAAGCTTTCTTT. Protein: CASSVDHGGIEAFF.

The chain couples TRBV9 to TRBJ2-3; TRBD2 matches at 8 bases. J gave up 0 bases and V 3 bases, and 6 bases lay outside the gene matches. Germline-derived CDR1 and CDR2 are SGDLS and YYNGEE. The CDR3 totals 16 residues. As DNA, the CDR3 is TGTGCCAGCAGCGCATTACTAGCGGCTAGCACAGATACGCAGTATTTT. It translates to CASSALLAASTDTQYF.

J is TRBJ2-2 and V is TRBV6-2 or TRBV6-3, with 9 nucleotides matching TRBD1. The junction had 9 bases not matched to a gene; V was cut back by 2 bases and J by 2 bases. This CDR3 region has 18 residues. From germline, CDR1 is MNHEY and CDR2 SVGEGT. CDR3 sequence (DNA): TGTGCCAGCAGTTACGGGAAAACAGGGGGCGCCAACACCGGGGAGCTGTTTTTT. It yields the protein CASSYGKTGGANTGELFF.

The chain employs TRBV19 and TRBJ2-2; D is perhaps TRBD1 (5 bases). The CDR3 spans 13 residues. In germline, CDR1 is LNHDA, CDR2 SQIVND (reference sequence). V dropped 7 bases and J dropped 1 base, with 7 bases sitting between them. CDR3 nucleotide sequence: TGTGCCAGTACCCAGGGGAACACCGGGGAGCTGTTTTTT. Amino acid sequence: CASTQGNTGELFF.

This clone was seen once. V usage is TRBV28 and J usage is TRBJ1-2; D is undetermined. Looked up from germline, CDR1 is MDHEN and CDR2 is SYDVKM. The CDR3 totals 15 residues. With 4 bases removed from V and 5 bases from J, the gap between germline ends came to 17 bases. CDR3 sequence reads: CASSSPRRAEYGYTF. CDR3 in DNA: TGTGCCAGCAGTTCCCCTCGGAGGGCTGAATATGGCTACACCTTC.

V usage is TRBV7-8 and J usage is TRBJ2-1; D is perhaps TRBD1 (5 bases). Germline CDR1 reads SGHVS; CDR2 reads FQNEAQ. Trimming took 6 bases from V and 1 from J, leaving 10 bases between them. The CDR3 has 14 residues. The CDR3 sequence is CASRVTVSYNEQFF. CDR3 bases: TGTGCCAGCAGGGTGACAGTTTCCTACAATGAGCAGTTCTTC.

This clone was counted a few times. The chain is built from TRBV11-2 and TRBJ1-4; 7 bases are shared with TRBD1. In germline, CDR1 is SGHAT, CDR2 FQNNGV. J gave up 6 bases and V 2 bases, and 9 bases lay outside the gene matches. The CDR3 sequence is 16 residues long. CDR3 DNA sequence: TGTGCCAGCAGCTTACACAGGGGCCTTGGGGATGAAAAACTGTTTTTT. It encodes CASSLHRGLGDEKLFF.